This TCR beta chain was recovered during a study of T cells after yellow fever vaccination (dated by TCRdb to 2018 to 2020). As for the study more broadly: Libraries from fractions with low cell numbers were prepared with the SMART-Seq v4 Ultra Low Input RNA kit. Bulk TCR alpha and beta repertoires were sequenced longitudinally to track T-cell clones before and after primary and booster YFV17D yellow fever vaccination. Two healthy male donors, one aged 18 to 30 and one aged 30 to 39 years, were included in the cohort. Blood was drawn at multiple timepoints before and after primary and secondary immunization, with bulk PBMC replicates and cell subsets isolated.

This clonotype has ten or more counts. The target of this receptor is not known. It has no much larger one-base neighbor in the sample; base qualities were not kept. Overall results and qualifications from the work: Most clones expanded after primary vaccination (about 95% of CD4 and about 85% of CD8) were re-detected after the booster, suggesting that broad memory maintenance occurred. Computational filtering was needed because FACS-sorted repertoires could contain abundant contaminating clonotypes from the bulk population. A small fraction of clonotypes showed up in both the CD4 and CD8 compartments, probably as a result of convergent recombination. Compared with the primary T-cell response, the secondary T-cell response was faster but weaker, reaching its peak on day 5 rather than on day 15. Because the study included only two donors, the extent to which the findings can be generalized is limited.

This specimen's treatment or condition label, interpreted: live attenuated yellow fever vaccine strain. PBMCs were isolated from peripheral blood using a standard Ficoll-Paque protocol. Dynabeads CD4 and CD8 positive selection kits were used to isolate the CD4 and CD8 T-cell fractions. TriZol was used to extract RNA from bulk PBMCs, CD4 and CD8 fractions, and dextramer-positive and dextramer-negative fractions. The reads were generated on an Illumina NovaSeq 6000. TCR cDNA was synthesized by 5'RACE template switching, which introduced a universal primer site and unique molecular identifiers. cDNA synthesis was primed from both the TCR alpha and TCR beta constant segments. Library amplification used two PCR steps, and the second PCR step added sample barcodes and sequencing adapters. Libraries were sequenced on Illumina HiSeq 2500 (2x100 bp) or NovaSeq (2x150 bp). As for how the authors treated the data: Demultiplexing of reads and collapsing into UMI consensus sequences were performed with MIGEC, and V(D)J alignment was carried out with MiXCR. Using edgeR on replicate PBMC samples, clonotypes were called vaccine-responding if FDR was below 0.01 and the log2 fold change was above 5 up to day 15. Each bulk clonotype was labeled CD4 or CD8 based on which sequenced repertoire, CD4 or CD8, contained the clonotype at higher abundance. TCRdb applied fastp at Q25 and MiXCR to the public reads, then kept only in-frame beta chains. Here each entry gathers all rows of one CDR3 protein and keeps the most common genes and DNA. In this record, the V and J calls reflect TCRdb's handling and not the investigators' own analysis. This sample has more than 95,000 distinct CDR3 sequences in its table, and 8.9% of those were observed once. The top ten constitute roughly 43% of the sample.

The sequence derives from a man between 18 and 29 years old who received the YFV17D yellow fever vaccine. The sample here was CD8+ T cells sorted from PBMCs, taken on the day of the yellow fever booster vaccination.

In nucleotides, the sequence is TGTGCCAGCACCACCCCGGGACAGGGGGCTGAAGCTTTCTTT. The resulting protein is CASTTPGQGAEAFF. In this chain, TRBV6-2 or TRBV6-3 is recombined with TRBJ1-1; TRBD1 fits 11 bases in the junction. V is cut back by 7 bases and J by 6 bases, with 7 bases in the junction unmatched. CDR1 and CDR2 (MNHEY, SVGEGT) derive from the germline V gene. The CDR3 spans 14 residues, from the cysteine through the phenylalanine. Just the 42-base CDR3 DNA is kept, in frame starting at base 1.